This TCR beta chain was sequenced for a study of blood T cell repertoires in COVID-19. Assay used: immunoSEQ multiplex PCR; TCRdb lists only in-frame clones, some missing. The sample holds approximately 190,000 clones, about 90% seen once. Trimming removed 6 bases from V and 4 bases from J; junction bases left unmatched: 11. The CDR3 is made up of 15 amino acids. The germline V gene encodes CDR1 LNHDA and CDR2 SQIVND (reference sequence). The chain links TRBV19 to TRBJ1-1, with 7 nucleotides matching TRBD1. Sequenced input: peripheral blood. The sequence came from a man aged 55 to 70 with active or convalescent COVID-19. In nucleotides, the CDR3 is TGTGCCAGTAGCACCCGACAGGGTGGGGGCACTGAAGCTTTCTTT. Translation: CASSTRQGGGTEAFF.